One sample yielded the 25 T cell receptor beta chains listed below, sequenced in a study of blood T cell repertoires in COVID-19. Sequencing used immunoSEQ multiplex PCR; TCRdb keeps in-frame clones, though not all of them. Seen here are about 200,000 clones, roughly 86% observed once, and the top ten hold around 6%. Sequencing input: PBMCs or T cells enriched from blood (not recorded which). These TCRs come from a man aged 35 to 55 with acute COVID-19.

This chain uses TRBV24-1 with TRBJ2-4; 12 bases fit TRBD2. This CDR3 spans 18 amino acids. Germline CDR1 KGHDR, CDR2 SFDVKD. With 4 bases clipped from V and 4 bases from J, the junction kept 10 bases outside the gene matches. CDR3 sequence (DNA): TGTGCCACCAGTGAGGAGGGAATGGGACTAGCGGGTAAAAACATTCAGTACTTC. Protein product: CATSEEGMGLAGKNIQYF.

The chain recombines TRBV7-9 with TRBJ2-2, with D hard to call. The CDR3 runs 15 residues. The germline V gene encodes CDR1 SEHNR and CDR2 FQNEAQ (reference sequence). The germline V and J ends were trimmed by 5 bases and 1 base, with 11 bases remaining between them. CDR3 region: CASSPPTGNTGELFF. The CDR3 coding sequence is TGTGCCAGCAGCCCACCGACGGGGAACACCGGGGAGCTGTTTTTT.

The J gene is TRBJ2-7, the V gene TRBV28; 13 nucleotides line up with TRBD2. V lost 3 bases and J lost 0; bases outside the gene matches: 5. Germline lookup yields CDR1 MDHEN and CDR2 SYDVKM. This CDR3 region has 17 residues. Here the CDR3 reads CASSLGTSGILSYEQYF. The CDR3, as DNA: TGTGCCAGCAGTTTGGGGACTAGCGGGATCCTCTCCTACGAGCAGTACTTC.

This clone was recorded only once. The chain recombines TRBV9 with TRBJ2-3; TRBD2 agrees at 7 bases. The J segment lost 5 bases and the V segment lost 3 bases, leaving 6 bases of the junction unmatched. This CDR3 is built from 14 residues. CDR1 is SGDLS and CDR2 is YYNGEE in the germline V gene. DNA for the CDR3: TGTGCCAGCAGCGAGGGGCTAGCGGTAGATACGCAGTATTTT. The encoded protein is CASSEGLAVDTQYF.

This chain joins TRBV5-4 and TRBJ2-5; 12 bases map to TRBD2. Germline CDR1 SGHNT, CDR2 YYREEE (reference sequence). The V and J ends lost 4 bases and 2 bases, in that order; junction bases with no gene match: 6. The CDR3 runs to 16 residues. The CDR3 DNA sequence: TGTGCCAGCAGCGAACTAGCGGGAGGTGGGCAAGAGACCCAGTACTTC. Residues: CASSELAGGGQETQYF.

The chain couples TRBV2 to TRBJ1-1; maybe TRBD1 (6 bases). The V and J ends lost 5 bases and 4 bases respectively, with 14 bases between them. The germline V gene has CDR1 SNHLY and CDR2 FYNNEI. The CDR3 consists of 14 residues. The CDR3 reads CASSPPGGPTEAFF. CDR3 nucleotides: TGTGCCAGCAGTCCTCCCGGGGGGCCCACTGAAGCTTTCTTT. Based on the CDR3 plus reference TRBV2 and TRBJ1-1, the full variable domain is EPEVTQTPSHQVTQMGQEVILRCVPISNHLYFYWYRQILGQKVEFLVSFYNNEISEKSEIFDDQFSVERPDGSNFTLKIRSTKLEDSAMYFCASSPPGGPTEAFFGQGTRLTVV.

The chain carries TRBV14 and TRBJ2-1; D call uncertain. The V end lost 3 bases, the J end lost 8 bases, and 20 bases lay between the germline ends. CDR3 length equals 16 residues. The germline gives CDR1 SGHDN, CDR2 FVKESK. CDR3 loop: CASSHQRSAIGYEQFF. For the CDR3, the DNA is TGTGCCAGCAGCCACCAAAGGTCAGCGATAGGCTATGAGCAGTTCTTC. The variable domain in full, with the rest retrieved from reference TRBV14 and TRBJ2-1, is EAGVTQFPSHSVIEKGQTVTLRCDPISGHDNLYWYRRVMGKEIKFLLHFVKESKQDESGMPNNRFLAERTGGTYSTLKVQPAELEDSGVYFCASSHQRSAIGYEQFFGPGTRLTVL.

The V call is TRBV7-9, the J call TRBJ1-5, with TRBD1 matching over 8 bases. The CDR3 covers 15 residues. Germline CDR1 and CDR2: SEHNR and FQNEAQ (reference sequence). Losses at the gene ends were 5 bases for V and 6 bases for J; bases not matched to a gene: 9. CDR3 in amino acids: CASSPIGQGVQPQHF. DNA of the CDR3: TGTGCCAGCAGCCCGATCGGACAGGGCGTTCAGCCCCAGCATTTT. Looking up the rest from reference TRBV7-9 and TRBJ1-5 gives the full variable domain: DTGVSQNPRHKITKRGQNVTFRCDPISEHNRLYWYRQTLGQGPEFLTYFQNEAQLEKSRLLSDRFSAERPKGSFSTLEIQRTEQGDSAMYLCASSPIGQGVQPQHFGDGTRLSIL.

The rearrangement joins TRBV30 to TRBJ1-2; unclear D gene. The CDR3 runs 13 residues. V was clipped by 4 bases and J by 0 bases, with 9 bases between them. Germline V gives CDR1 GTSNPN, CDR2 SVGIG (reference sequence). CDR3 nucleotides: TGTGCCTGGACACTCCTTTCTAACTATGGCTACACCTTC. It specifies CAWTLLSNYGYTF.

The rearrangement links TRBV7-8 to TRBJ2-1; 9 bases agree with TRBD2. CDR1 and CDR2 (germline): SGHVS, FQNEAQ. Trimming at V came to 1 base and at J to 5 bases, leaving 6 bases not matched to a gene. CDR3 length equals 16 residues. CDR3 sequence (DNA): TGTGCCAGCAGCTTAGGGCTAGCGGGATCCAACAATGAGCAGTTCTTC. This gives the protein CASSLGLAGSNNEQFF.

V is TRBV9 and J is TRBJ1-2, with D hard to call. The CDR3 is 15 amino acids. Trimming pared 0 bases from V and 0 bases from J, leaving 9 bases between. Germline-derived CDR1 and CDR2 are SGDLS and YYNGEE. The CDR3 here is CASSVGNRANYGYTF. CDR3 DNA: TGTGCCAGCAGCGTAGGAAACAGAGCTAACTATGGCTACACCTTC.

V and J are TRBV5-1 and TRBJ2-1; 8 nucleotides agree with TRBD2. This CDR3 is 16 amino acids long. Germline-derived CDR1 and CDR2 are SGHRS and YFSETQ. Trimming cost V 4 bases and J 1 base; bases outside gene matches: 7. The CDR3 bases are TGCGCCAGCAGCGGGGCGGGGGGATCGTCCTACAATGAGCAGTTCTTC. As protein: CASSGAGGSSYNEQFF.

The rearrangement links TRBV3-1 (or the pseudogene TRBV3-2) to TRBJ1-1; no clear D. The germline CDR1 and CDR2 sequences are LGHDT and YNNKEL (reference sequence). The germline V and J ends were trimmed by 1 base and 9 bases, with 18 bases remaining between them. There are 15 residues in the CDR3. The CDR3 loop reads CASSQVLLRGMQAFF. In DNA form, the CDR3 reads TGTGCCAGCAGCCAAGTTCTACTCAGAGGGATGCAAGCTTTCTTT.

The genes are TRBV21-1 and TRBJ1-5. TRBV21-1 is listed as a pseudogene. The CDR3 totals 17 residues. Here the CDR3 reads CASRLEVFVPSNQPQHF. Here the CDR3 DNA reads TGTGCCAGCAGATTAGAGGTGTTTGTCCCTAGCAATCAGCCCCAGCATTTT.

This chain links TRBV11-2 with TRBJ1-2; a weak D match, TRBD1 (6 bases). Germline loops: CDR1 SGHAT, CDR2 FQNNGV. V shed 7 bases and J shed 7 bases, with 22 bases lying between them. The CDR3 spans 15 residues. The CDR3 nucleotides are TGTGCCAGCACAATCTCGGGGGGGGCGCTTCGTGGCTACACCTTC. Protein: CASTISGGALRGYTF. Looking up the rest from reference TRBV11-2 and TRBJ1-2 gives the full variable domain: EAGVAQSPRYKIIEKRQSVAFWCNPISGHATLYWYQQILGQGPKLLIQFQNNGVVDDSQLPKDRFSAERLKGVDSTLKIQPAKLEDSAVYLCASTISGGALRGYTFGSGTRLTVV.

This chain joins TRBV21-1 and TRBJ1-2; the DNA was not compared with TRBD1, the D call given in the table. TRBV21-1 corresponds to a pseudogene. The CDR3 runs 16 residues. CDR3 amino acids: CASSPGQTCGNYGYTF. CDR3 coding DNA: TGTGCCAGCAGCCCCGGACAGACCTGTGGGAACTATGGCTACACCTTC.

This clone occurred a few times. The CDR3 reads CASTNQGQGREKLFF. For the CDR3, the DNA is TGTGCCAGCACCAATCAGGGACAGGGGCGTGAAAAACTGTTTTTT. The V and J genes are TRBV2 and TRBJ1-4, with 10 bases that match TRBD1. The length of the CDR3 is 15 residues. J was trimmed by 7 bases and V by 7 bases; bases with no gene match: 9. Germline CDR1 reads SNHLY; CDR2 reads FYNNEI.

The chain recombines TRBV24-1 with TRBJ2-1, with 16 bases matching TRBD2. The J segment lost 9 bases and the V segment lost 10 bases, leaving 5 bases of the junction unmatched. Germline lookup yields CDR1 KGHDR and CDR2 SFDVKD. The CDR3 length is 14 residues. CDR3 region: CATGTSGRVAEQFF. CDR3 nucleotide sequence: TGTGCCACGGGGACTAGCGGGAGGGTGGCTGAGCAGTTCTTC.

This chain links TRBV2 with TRBJ1-6; tentatively, D is TRBD1 (6 bases). The CDR3 totals 13 residues. The germline gives CDR1 SNHLY, CDR2 FYNNEI. The germline V and J ends were trimmed by 11 bases and 5 bases, with 13 bases remaining between them. Here the CDR3 reads CAGGQSHNSPLHF. The CDR3 bases are TGTGCCGGTGGACAGTCCCATAATTCACCCCTCCACTTT.

The chain combines TRBV16 with TRBJ2-1; TRBD1 might be the D (6 bases). This CDR3 has 16 residues. Trimming cost V 0 bases and J 2 bases, with 11 bases left between them. The germline gives CDR1 KGHSY, CDR2 FQNENV. Written as DNA, the CDR3 is TGTGCCAGCAGCCAATCGGAAGCAGGGGCCTACAATGAGCAGTTCTTC. Amino acids: CASSQSEAGAYNEQFF.

V gene TRBV4-2 combines with J gene TRBJ1-5, with 7 positions matching TRBD1. CDR1 LGHNA and CDR2 YNFKEQ come from the germline V gene. The CDR3 extends over 13 amino acids. V lost 1 base, J lost 7 bases, and 1 base stayed unmatched. CDR3 residues: CASSQGTGQPQHF. DNA for the CDR3: TGTGCCAGCAGCCAAGGGACAGGACAGCCCCAGCATTTT.

The genes are TRBV13 and TRBJ2-7; 14 nucleotides align to TRBD2. CDR3 length: 22 amino acids. Germline V gives CDR1 PRHDT, CDR2 FYEKMQ (reference sequence). Trimming took 5 bases from V and 0 from J; bases not matched to a gene: 21. CDR3: CASSPTTLRPGLAGALSYEQYF. In DNA form, the CDR3 reads TGTGCCAGCAGCCCAACCACCCTTAGGCCGGGACTAGCGGGAGCCCTCTCCTACGAGCAGTACTTC.

V gene TRBV24-1 combines with J gene TRBJ1-1, with no clear D. The V end lost 9 bases, the J end lost 5 bases, and 9 bases lay between the germline ends. This CDR3 comprises 11 residues. CDR1 is KGHDR, CDR2 SFDVKD, per germline. CDR3 amino acids: CATRAGTEAFF. The CDR3 coding sequence is TGTGCCACCCGAGCGGGTACTGAAGCTTTCTTT.

The chain couples TRBV4-1 to TRBJ1-2; TRBD1 might be the D (5 bases). CDR1 is MGHRA, CDR2 YSYEKL, per germline. This CDR3 is built from 13 residues. V lost 0 bases, J lost 7 bases, and 9 bases lay in between. Here the CDR3 reads CASSQEGHGGYTF. The CDR3 nucleotides are TGCGCCAGCAGCCAAGAGGGGCACGGTGGCTACACCTTC.

V and J are TRBV24-1 and TRBJ2-5; 7 nucleotides line up with TRBD2. Germline-derived CDR1 and CDR2 are KGHDR and SFDVKD. The CDR3 is 13 amino acids. The V segment lost 9 bases and the J segment 12 bases; nucleotides outside the gene matches: 15. CDR3 sequence reads: CATQRDAGGFKYF. CDR3 nucleotide sequence: TGTGCCACCCAACGAGACGCCGGGGGGTTTAAGTACTTC.